The clone carrying this T cell receptor beta chain came up once. Some clones are missing from TCRdb's copy, which holds only in-frame ones; the method was immunoSEQ multiplex PCR. The sample yields roughly 150,000 clones, approximately 91% seen once. Germline CDR1 and CDR2: MNHEY and SVGAGI. This CDR3 is 14 amino acids long. V lost 2 bases to trimming and J lost 2 bases, with 9 bases between them. The data are from a study of blood T cell repertoires in COVID-19. The overall study: Some COVID-19 samples were acute and others convalescent; all came from the United States, Italy and Spain. PBMCs, B-cell-depleted T cells, or T cells were the source of the cDNA or gDNA that made up the material.

The receptor comes from an older woman with acute or convalescent COVID-19. The chain links TRBV6-5 to TRBJ1-2, with D hard to call. The sample consisted of peripheral blood. The CDR3 DNA reads as TGTGCCAGCAGTTACAGTCGCGGAAACTATGGCTACACCTTC. Protein sequence: CASSYSRGNYGYTF.